The sequence of this T cell receptor (beta chain) was determined in a study of T cell changes during pregnancy in multiple sclerosis. Using immunoSEQ multiplex PCR, the repertoire was profiled, and TCRdb retains in-frame clones only, with some absent. The sample records 42,000 or so clones, 70% to 90% being singletons. This CDR3 has 14 amino acids. The germline V and J ends were trimmed by 3 bases and 5 bases, with 13 bases remaining between them. From germline, CDR1 is SNHLY and CDR2 FYNNEI. This sequence joins TRBV2 and TRBJ1-2, with a weak D call TRBD1 (5 bases). This TCR was recovered from a female donor with multiple sclerosis, enrolled in a pregnancy study. The sequenced sample was CD4+ T cells from peripheral blood mononuclear cells, obtained after pregnancy. In nucleotides, the CDR3 is TGTGCCAGCAGTGAGGGGGACTGGGGGTATGGCTACACCTTC. It is translated as CASSEGDWGYGYTF.